These 8 T cell receptor beta chains originate from one sample sequenced in a study of blood T cell repertoires in COVID-19. The data were produced by immunoSEQ multiplex PCR, yet TCRdb's version contains in-frame clones alone and is incomplete. This sample has 180,000 or so clones; around 86% occur once, and the top ten carry over 7%. The material sequenced was peripheral blood. All receptors come from a woman older than 75 in a cohort sampled during active or convalescent COVID-19.

This chain connects TRBV9 to TRBJ2-3; 11 bases map to TRBD2. V shed 4 bases, J shed 0 bases, and the junction held 10 bases outside the gene matches. The CDR3 is made up of 18 amino acids. In germline, CDR1 is SGDLS, CDR2 YYNGEE. The CDR3 DNA reads as TGTGCCAGCAGCCCTTTGGGACTAGCGGAGTCAAGCACAGATACGCAGTATTTT. It translates to CASSPLGLAESSTDTQYF.

The CDR3 loop is CASSRDRGGNTIYF. The CDR3 DNA sequence: TGTGCCAGCAGCCGGGACAGGGGGGGAAACACCATATATTTT. The gene calls are TRBV9 and TRBJ1-3, with 11 bases that match TRBD1. V lost 4 bases, J lost 4 bases, and 1 base stayed unmatched. The V gene's germline CDR1 is SGDLS and CDR2 YYNGEE. The CDR3 is 14 residues long.

The chain couples TRBV5-1 to TRBJ1-2, with 8 bases aligning to TRBD1. The CDR3 loop spans 15 amino acids. V trimming: 4 bases; J trimming: 1 base; junction bases outside the gene matches: 6. Germline V gene lookup returns CDR1 SGHRS and CDR2 YFSETQ. The CDR3 spells CASSLGQGINYGYTF. Here the CDR3 DNA reads TGCGCCAGCAGCCTCGGACAGGGAATTAACTATGGCTACACCTTC. The full variable domain, in which reference TRBV5-1 and TRBJ1-2 provide the parts outside the CDR3, is KAGVTQTPRYLIKTRGQQVTLSCSPISGHRSVSWYQQTPGQGLQFLFEYFSETQRNKGNFPGRFSGRQFSNSRSEMNVSTLELGDSALYLCASSLGQGINYGYTFGSGTRLTVV.

CDR3 nucleotides: TGTGCCAGCAGTTTAAGGACAGGGGGAGGCTACGAGCAGTACTTC. This encodes CASSLRTGGGYEQYF. The chain is built from TRBV27 and TRBJ2-7, with 10 bases matching TRBD1. J was trimmed by 3 bases and V by 2 bases; bases with no gene match: 4. The germline gives CDR1 MNHEY, CDR2 SMNVEV (reference sequence). The CDR3 is made up of 15 amino acids.

The chain combines TRBV7-9 with TRBJ1-3; the D is unclear. This CDR3 is built from 14 residues. The germline V gene has CDR1 SEHNR and CDR2 FQNEAQ (reference sequence). Trimming cost V 11 bases and J 0 bases, with 14 bases left between them. The CDR3 DNA sequence: TGTGCCTTCCGTCCGGGAAGCTCTGGAAACACCATATATTTT. Translating gives CAFRPGSSGNTIYF.

As for this clone: With a much larger clone just one base away, this may be a read error. V is TRBV15 and J is TRBJ1-2; D uncertain. The ends were cut back, 6 bases at V and 3 bases at J, with 5 bases in the middle. The germline gives CDR1 LNHNV, CDR2 YYDKDF (reference sequence). The length of the CDR3 is 11 residues. The CDR3 region is CATRSDYGYTF. The DNA of the CDR3 is TGTGCCACCAGGTCGGACTATGGCTACACCTTC.

The genes are TRBV3-1 (or the pseudogene TRBV3-2) and TRBJ2-3; 7 nucleotides match TRBD2. The CDR3 covers 14 residues. V dropped 5 bases and J dropped 4; count of bases not matched to a gene: 6. The germline V gene has CDR1 LGHDT and CDR2 YNNKEL (reference sequence). The CDR3 coding sequence is TGTGCCAGCAGCTCCGGACTAGATTCAGATACGCAGTATTTT. Amino acids: CASSSGLDSDTQYF.

The CDR3 region is CASGDRAEYGYTF. The CDR3 nucleotides are TGCGCCAGCGGGGACAGGGCCGAGTATGGCTACACCTTC. V and J are TRBV5-1 and TRBJ1-2, with 9 bases lining up with TRBD1. V was clipped by 7 bases and J by 5 bases; unmatched bases: 6. Germline assignment: CDR1 SGHRS and CDR2 YFSETQ. The CDR3 is made up of 13 amino acids.